This T cell receptor beta chain was identified during a study of a mutant IDH1 vaccine in newly diagnosed glioma. In the study overall: Most patients had radiochemotherapy with temozolomide before enrollment; others had one alone.

Method: immunoSEQ multiplex PCR; TCRdb's copy keeps in-frame clones and lacks some. The profile shows some 130,000 clones, roughly 75% of them singletons. V dropped 4 bases and J dropped 4; count of bases not matched to a gene: 11. Germline assignment: CDR1 MDHEN and CDR2 SYDVKM. The CDR3 consists of 16 residues. About this clone: Its target is not known.

The time point was: week 11, during vaccination. It was 300 ug of mutant IDH1 20-mer peptide that made up each vaccine dose, given with topical imiquimod. This rearrangement joins TRBV28 to TRBJ1-2; 8 bases agree with TRBD1. Specimen: PBMCs, collected from a glioma patient whose treatment included an IDH1 peptide vaccine. The sequence derives from a man aged 40-49 years with glioma. The CDR3 loop reads CASSSPGQGLRYGYTF. DNA for the CDR3: TGTGCCAGCAGTTCCCCCGGACAGGGACTTCGCTATGGCTACACCTTC.